This TCR beta chain originates from a study of CD4 T cells in relation to SARS-CoV-2 and coronaviruses. The unexposed donors gave CD4+ T cells in about 2010-2019, prior to COVID-19. CD4+ T cells were isolated from the cells after roughly 11 days of culture. The CDR3 length is 16 residues. J gave up 8 bases and V 1 base, and 4 bases lay outside the gene matches. Looked up from germline, CDR1 is LGHDT and CDR2 is YNNKEL (reference sequence). Produced via immunoSEQ multiplex PCR; TCRdb's table is partial and in-frame only. The table lists 32,000 or so clones, approximately 80% of them singletons. About this clone itself: Antigen unknown.

The V call is TRBV3-1 (or the pseudogene TRBV3-2), the J call TRBJ1-6, with 11 bases lining up with TRBD1. This clonotype was obtained from a human donor in good health. Sequenced sample: CD4+ T cells from PBMCs, cultured in vitro. The DNA for the CDR3 is TGTGCCAGCAGCCAAGTGAGGACAGGGGGCTATTCACCCCTCCACTTT. Its translation is CASSQVRTGGYSPLHF.